This T cell receptor beta chain was captured by sequencing in a study of T-cell memory formation after mild COVID-19. Whole-study context: There were largely donor-specific TCR clusters. General study results and limits: Clones that contracted from day 15 to 85 had balanced CD4/CD8; later expanders were CD4+ biased. Clones which contracted sat mainly in CM and EM if CD4+, and in EMRA if CD8+. Memory from before infection featured some responding clones, which suggests cross-reactive memory joined.

Concerning this clonotype: The antigen is unknown.

Germline V gene data show CDR1 as SGHNT and CDR2 as YENEEA. The ends were cut back, 3 bases at V and 8 bases at J, with 14 bases in the middle. The CDR3 sequence is 14 residues long. TCRdb reprocessed the 5' RACE reads via MiXCR and lists one record per CDR3 protein. Of about 560,000 distinct CDR3 sequences in the sample, about 18% were seen once. The chain links TRBV11-3 to TRBJ2-1; possible D gene TRBD2, 6 bases. Sequenced: PBMCs or a T cell subset sorted from them (not recorded which). This receptor was identified in an adult woman who had mild COVID-19 (a few samples of this study predate the infection). Cell type and time point are not known. CDR3 in amino acids: CASSLGGMVYEQFF. Here the CDR3 DNA reads TGTGCCAGCAGCTTGGGGGGAATGGTCTATGAGCAGTTCTTC.